This TCR beta chain was captured by sequencing in a study of T cell responses to AZD1222 COVID-19 vaccine. Germline V gene sequence: CDR1 SGHVS, CDR2 FNYEAQ. This CDR3 region has 14 residues. The V gene lost 0 bases and the J gene lost 5 bases, with 7 bases spanning the gap. Profiled with immunoSEQ multiplex PCR; TCRdb holds only in-frame clones, not every one. Among approximately 110,000 clones listed, roughly four fifths were seen once. The TCR comes from an adult in good health. The sample was peripheral blood, taken on day 0 of AZD1222 vaccination. This sequence joins TRBV7-6 and TRBJ1-4; no firm D call. As DNA, the CDR3 is TGTGCCAGCAGCTTAGCGGTGGGGAATGAAAAACTGTTTTTT. It yields the protein CASSLAVGNEKLFF.